These 22 T cell receptor beta chains came from one sample sequenced in a study of blood T cell repertoires in COVID-19. Assay: immunoSEQ multiplex PCR; the TCRdb copy retains only in-frame clones and omits some. The data contain around 300,000 clones, roughly 91% of them singletons. The sequencing sample was made of PBMCs or T cells enriched from blood (not recorded which). The receptors originated from a woman aged 60-70 years who had recovered from COVID-19.

The J gene is TRBJ2-1, the V gene TRBV5-1, with 11 bases that match TRBD2. Germline V CDR1 and CDR2: SGHRS, YFSETQ. The CDR3 has 17 residues. V dropped 7 bases and J dropped 4; count of bases not matched to a gene: 13. CDR3 coding DNA: TGCGCCAGCGCCCTCCGCGGGACTAGCGGACTTTACAATGAGCAGTTCTTC. Its translation: CASALRGTSGLYNEQFF.

This chain joins TRBV2 and TRBJ2-1, with D perhaps matching TRBD2 (6 bases). V was pared by 5 bases and J by 4 bases, with 12 bases between. Germline V gives CDR1 SNHLY, CDR2 FYNNEI. CDR3 length: 14 amino acids. This CDR3 is CASSQRALYNEQFF. The CDR3, as DNA: TGTGCCAGCAGTCAGCGGGCCCTGTACAATGAGCAGTTCTTC.

This clone was observed once. The chain combines TRBV11-2 with TRBJ2-1; 10 positions agree with TRBD2. This CDR3 spans 13 amino acids. Germline V lookup: CDR1 SGHAT, CDR2 FQNNGV. Trimming took 5 bases from V and 9 from J; bases not matched to a gene: 4. This chain's CDR3 is CASSGGLAAEQFF. The DNA for the CDR3 is TGTGCCAGCAGCGGAGGACTAGCGGCTGAGCAGTTCTTC.

The chain uses TRBV3-1 (or the pseudogene TRBV3-2) and TRBJ2-7; D is possibly TRBD2 (5 bases). Germline V lookup: CDR1 LGHDT, CDR2 YNNKEL (reference sequence). The CDR3 has 14 amino acids. The V end lost 1 base, the J end lost 3 bases, and 10 bases lay between the germline ends. The CDR3 sequence: CASSQGGQLYEQYF. The DNA of the CDR3 is TGTGCCAGCAGCCAAGGCGGGCAGCTCTACGAGCAGTACTTC.

V gene TRBV5-1 combines with J gene TRBJ1-4; D is uncertain. With 4 bases removed from V and 7 bases from J, the gap between germline ends came to 14 bases. Per the germline V gene, CDR1 is SGHRS and CDR2 is YFSETQ. This CDR3 has 14 amino acids. CDR3 sequence reads: CASSPAATAEKLFF. The CDR3 DNA sequence: TGCGCCAGCAGCCCGGCGGCCACCGCTGAAAAACTGTTTTTT.

As for this clone: The junction differs from germline at one of its ends, possibly a read error. The CDR3 DNA reads as TGTGCCAGCAGCAAAGATAGCGGCAGCACGACTGGCTACACCTTC. As protein: CASSKDSGSTTGYTF. The J gene is TRBJ1-2, the V gene TRBV3-1 (or the pseudogene TRBV3-2); D is unclear. The germline gives CDR1 LGHDT, CDR2 YNNKEL (reference sequence). The CDR3 is 15 residues long.

The chain has TRBV6-5 and TRBJ2-1; TRBD2 matches 10 bases. The CDR3 contains 15 residues. V lost 3 bases and J lost 4; bases outside the gene matches: 3. Germline V gene lookup returns CDR1 MNHEY and CDR2 SVGAGI. DNA for the CDR3: TGTGCCAGCAGTTATCTAGCGGGAGATTACAATGAGCAGTTCTTC. It encodes CASSYLAGDYNEQFF.

V and J are TRBV10-3 and TRBJ2-2, with 7 nucleotides matching TRBD1. The germline V gene encodes CDR1 ENHRY and CDR2 SYGVKD. The CDR3 extends over 14 amino acids. Trimming at V came to 6 bases and at J to 6 bases, leaving 7 bases not matched to a gene. CDR3 loop: CAIRGYDRAGELFF. The CDR3 DNA is TGTGCCATCAGGGGATATGACAGGGCCGGGGAGCTGTTTTTT.

The chain joins TRBV3-1 (or the pseudogene TRBV3-2) to TRBJ1-6, with D maybe TRBD1 (5 bases). Germline V lookup: CDR1 LGHDT, CDR2 YNNKEL (reference sequence). The CDR3 runs to 15 residues. Trimming pared 3 bases from V and 10 bases from J, leaving 16 bases between. CDR3 in amino acids: CASSQGSRVGSPLHF. The CDR3 nucleotides are TGTGCCAGCAGCCAGGGGTCCAGGGTTGGCTCACCCCTCCACTTT.

The rearrangement uses TRBV4-2 and TRBJ2-5; 9 positions match TRBD2. Per germline, CDR1 LGHNA and CDR2 YNFKEQ. The junction had 4 bases not matched to a gene; V was cut back by 1 base and J by 4 bases. This CDR3 comprises 15 residues. The CDR3 reads CASSQGFSGRETQYF. CDR3 sequence (DNA): TGTGCCAGCAGCCAAGGGTTTAGCGGGAGAGAGACCCAGTACTTC.

This clone was counted a single time. V is TRBV28 and J is TRBJ2-3; D possibly corresponds to TRBD1 (6 bases). The germline V and J ends were trimmed by 11 bases and 5 bases, with 17 bases remaining between them. Germline CDR1 and CDR2: MDHEN and SYDVKM. The CDR3 loop spans 13 amino acids. In DNA form, the CDR3 reads TGTGCCTCCGGGACACCGCCTGGAGATACGCAGTATTTT. Its translation is CASGTPPGDTQYF.

The chain combines TRBV19 with TRBJ1-3, with D possibly matching TRBD1 (5 bases). Germline CDR1 is LNHDA and CDR2 is SQIVND (reference sequence). V lost 5 bases and J 2 bases, leaving 16 bases between the germline ends. The CDR3 loop spans 16 amino acids. The CDR3: CASSSGALFPGNTIYF. The CDR3 DNA is TGTGCCAGTAGTTCTGGGGCGCTATTCCCTGGAAACACCATATATTTT.

The V call is TRBV24-1, the J call TRBJ1-2; D is unresolved. The germline V gene has CDR1 KGHDR and CDR2 SFDVKD. Trimming removed 4 bases from V and 4 bases from J, with 9 bases in between. This CDR3 region has 13 residues. The CDR3 loop is CATSDPRLYGYTF. The CDR3 bases are TGTGCCACCAGTGACCCCCGTCTCTATGGCTACACCTTC.

V usage is TRBV27 and J usage is TRBJ1-1; no clear D. The CDR3 consists of 14 residues. Looked up from germline, CDR1 is MNHEY and CDR2 is SMNVEV (reference sequence). V lost 0 bases and J 2 bases, leaving 7 bases between the germline ends. CDR3 sequence: CASSLSRSNTEAFF. CDR3 nucleotides: TGTGCCAGCAGTTTATCCCGGAGTAACACTGAAGCTTTCTTT.

This clone was counted between two and nine times. The chain links TRBV10-3 to TRBJ2-1; possible D gene TRBD1, 5 bases. This CDR3 contains 15 residues. Germline CDR1 reads ENHRY; CDR2 reads SYGVKD. The V and J ends lost 4 bases and 1 base respectively, with 11 bases between them. CDR3 sequence: CAISAQGQSYNEQFF. The CDR3 nucleotides read TGTGCCATCAGTGCCCAGGGCCAATCCTACAATGAGCAGTTCTTC.

The V gene is TRBV5-1, the J gene TRBJ2-1, with D maybe TRBD2 (7 bases). This CDR3 region has 15 residues. V gave up 7 bases and J gave up 2 bases, with 16 bases separating them. Germline-derived CDR1 and CDR2 are SGHRS and YFSETQ. CDR3: CASRHDGGPYNEQFF. The CDR3 nucleotides read TGCGCCAGCCGCCATGACGGGGGGCCCTACAATGAGCAGTTCTTC.

This rearrangement joins TRBV1 to TRBJ2-3; the table's D gene call, TRBD2, was not cross checked with the DNA. TRBV1 is given as a pseudogene. This CDR3 has 21 residues. The CDR3 is CTSSQVPFGSGGGNSTDTQYF. In nucleotides, the CDR3 is TGCACCAGCAGCCAAGTTCCATTCGGCAGCGGGGGGGGGAATAGCACAGATACGCAGTATTTT.

A single count supports this clone. V is TRBV28 and J is TRBJ1-5; D might be TRBD1 (6 bases). Germline V CDR1 and CDR2: MDHEN, SYDVKM. Trimming cost V 6 bases and J 0 bases, with 12 bases left between them. The CDR3 length is 15 residues. The CDR3 nucleotides are TGTGCCAGCAGACAAACAGGGTATAGCAATCAGCCCCAGCATTTT. It is translated as CASRQTGYSNQPQHF.

The V and J genes are TRBV28 and TRBJ1-6; no reliable D call. Germline CDR1 MDHEN, CDR2 SYDVKM. CDR3 length: 11 residues. V lost 3 bases to trimming and J lost 12 bases, with 6 bases between them. CDR3 DNA sequence: TGTGCCAGCAGTTTGTCCGGACCCCTCCACTTT. Its protein product is CASSLSGPLHF.

The rearrangement links TRBV5-1 to TRBJ1-4; 7 bases align to TRBD1. The V gene's germline CDR1 is SGHRS and CDR2 YFSETQ. CDR3 size: 13 residues. J was trimmed by 7 bases and V by 4 bases; bases with no gene match: 4. The CDR3 DNA reads as TGCGCCAGCAGCGACAGGGTTAGTGAAAAACTGTTTTTT. It translates to CASSDRVSEKLFF.

This chain links TRBV15 with TRBJ2-3; no firm D call. The CDR3 spans 15 residues. Looked up from germline, CDR1 is LNHNV and CDR2 is YYDKDF (reference sequence). V was shortened by 4 bases and J by 0 bases, with 11 bases between the two germline ends. The CDR3 loop is CATSTRVSSTDTQYF. In DNA form, the CDR3 reads TGTGCCACCAGCACCCGGGTTTCTAGCACAGATACGCAGTATTTT.

CDR3 DNA sequence: TGCGCCAGCAGCCCAGGAACGGGAGGCTATGGCTACACCTTC. Protein product: CASSPGTGGYGYTF. V is TRBV5-1 and J is TRBJ1-2; D call uncertain. The ends were cut back, 4 bases at V and 4 bases at J, with 14 bases in the middle. The CDR3 is made up of 14 amino acids. Germline V CDR1 and CDR2: SGHRS, YFSETQ.